These T cell receptor beta chains were read from a single sample in a study of control samples from healthy donors and cancer patients. The method was immunoSEQ multiplex PCR; TCRdb's version includes in-frame clones alone and lacks a portion of them. The sample has about 190,000 clones; roughly nine tenths are singletons. The source material was blood. The receptors originated from a man aged 25-45 years in good health. The CDR3 runs from the conserved cysteine through the conserved F or W. D genes are given only for firm matches. The size field is filled for only some rows; it gives once, few, many or a size class.

D gene	J gene	V gene	clone size	CDR3 DNA	CDR3 protein
TRBD2	TRBJ2-1	TRBV19	few	TGTGCCAGTACCCCCCGGCGGGAGTCGGGTAATGAGCAGTTCTTC	CASTPRRESGNEQFF
TRBD1	TRBJ1-1	TRBV12-5	once	TGTGCTAGTGGTCCGGACAGGTGGACTGAAGCTTTCTTT	CASGPDRWTEAFF
NA	TRBJ1-5	TRBV6-5	NA	TGTGCCAGCAGCCAAACAGGCAATAGCAATCAGCCCCAGCATTTT	CASSQTGNSNQPQHF
NA	TRBJ1-1	TRBV5-6	NA	TGTGCCAGCAGCCCTTTCCGACAGCCCCAGAACACTGAAGCTTTCTTT	CASSPFRQPQNTEAFF
TRBD1	TRBJ2-6	TRBV7-8	NA	TGTGCCAGCAGCTTTGTCCGGGACAGGTACTCTGGGGCCAACGTCCTGACTTTC	CASSFVRDRYSGANVLTF
NA	TRBJ1-3	TRBV7-2	NA	TGTGCCAGCAGCTTAGCCCCAGTTGGAAACACCATATATTTT	CASSLAPVGNTIYF
TRBD1	TRBJ1-2	TRBV5-1	NA	TGCGCCAGCAGCCCGGCCGGGACAGGGAGAGCGAACTATGGCTACACCTTC	CASSPAGTGRANYGYTF
NA	TRBJ1-5	TRBV13	NA	TGTGCCAGCAGCGCTCAGGTGGGCAATCAGCCCCAGCATTTT	CASSAQVGNQPQHF
TRBD2	TRBJ2-1	TRBV3-1/TRBV3-2	NA	TGTGCCAGCAGCCATAGCGCTAGCGGGGCCAATGAGCAGTTCTTC	CASSHSASGANEQFF
TRBD1	TRBJ1-2	TRBV27	once	TGTGCCAGCAGTCCCCGGACAGGCTATGGCTACACCTTC	CASSPRTGYGYTF
NA	TRBJ1-1	TRBV5-4	NA	TGTGCCAGCAGCCCGGCTTTAGGGATGAACACTGAAGCTTTCTTT	CASSPALGMNTEAFF
NA	TRBJ1-2	TRBV9	NA	TGTGCCAGCAAGAACTATGGCTACACCTTC	CASKNYGYTF
NA	TRBJ1-4	TRBV5-5	NA	TGTGCCAGCAGCTCGGACATGGGAGATGAAAAACTGTTTTTT	CASSSDMGDEKLFF
NA	TRBJ2-2	TRBV30	NA	TGTGCCTGGGAAAAGTTTAGCGGTACCGGGGAGCTGTTTTTT	CAWEKFSGTGELFF
NA	TRBJ1-3	TRBV7-3	NA	TGTGCCAGCAGCGCCTTGCCAGGGTCTGGAAACACCATATATTTT	CASSALPGSGNTIYF
NA	TRBJ2-7	TRBV5-8	NA	TGTGCCAGCAGCTTGGCGCCTACTTCACCCTACGAGCAGTACTTC	CASSLAPTSPYEQYF
TRBD1	TRBJ1-1	TRBV18	once	TGTGCCAGCTCACCACTAGAACAGGGGGGTTGGAACACTGAAGCTTTCTTT	CASSPLEQGGWNTEAFF
NA	TRBJ1-6	TRBV6-5	NA	TGTGCCAGCAGTCCGAGGGGGGCTTTAAATTCACCCCTCCACTTT	CASSPRGALNSPLHF
NA	TRBJ1-4	TRBV15	NA	TGTGCCACCAGCAGATACTTCCTAGGGAGTAGAAAAGAAAAACTGTTTTTT	CATSRYFLGSRKEKLFF
NA	TRBJ1-1	TRBV6-5	once	TGTGCCAGCAGCACGGGGGGTATTGAAGCTTTCTTT	CASSTGGIEAFF
NA	TRBJ1-1	TRBV29-1	NA	TGCAGCGTTGGGGACGTATCGAACACTGAAGCTTTCTTT	CSVGDVSNTEAFF
TRBD1	TRBJ1-3	TRBV4-2	once	TGTGCCAGCAGCCAAGGTGGACAGGGCGTCGGAAACACCATATATTTT	CASSQGGQGVGNTIYF
TRBD1	TRBJ1-6	TRBV9	NA	TGTGCCAGCAGCCAGCCCGGGACAGGGGACTCACCCCTCCACTTT	CASSQPGTGDSPLHF
TRBD1	TRBJ2-3	TRBV27	NA	TGTGCCAGCAGCGAATGGACAGGGGGCTCAGATACGCAGTATTTT	CASSEWTGGSDTQYF
TRBD2	TRBJ2-3	TRBV7-9	NA	TGTGCCAGCAGCTCCCGAGCGGGGTCCACAGATACGCAGTATTTT	CASSSRAGSTDTQYF
NA	TRBJ1-5	TRBV9	NA	TGTGCCAGCAGCACCACTGCGGGTCAGCCCCAGCATTTT	CASSTTAGQPQHF
TRBD1	TRBJ1-5	TRBV7-9	NA	TGTGCCAGCAGCTTGGGGACAGGGGGCATGGGCAATCAGCCCCAGCATTTT	CASSLGTGGMGNQPQHF